Below, 24 T cell receptor beta chains from the same sample are listed, as sequenced in a study of cytomegalovirus exposure and HLA in healthy donors. Researchers ran the PCR with 60 Vbeta and 13 Jbeta primers. The assay was immunoSEQ multiplex PCR, and TCRdb's table has in-frame clones only and misses some. The data show some 110,000 clones, around 75% seen once. The specimen sequenced was PBMCs. These receptors were taken from a woman aged 25-40 years in good health and CMV-seronegative.

The sample holds a few counts of this clone. The chain employs TRBV5-1 and TRBJ2-5; 7 bases agree with TRBD1. This CDR3 is built from 15 residues. Germline CDR1 reads SGHRS; CDR2 reads YFSETQ. Unmatched junction bases numbered 8, after V lost 2 bases and J lost 4 bases. The CDR3 nucleotides are TGCGCCAGCAGCTTCACAGGGGATATGGTAGAGACCCAGTACTTC. This codes for CASSFTGDMVETQYF.

The chain combines TRBV6-5 with TRBJ2-7; D is undetermined. The CDR3 consists of 14 residues. CDR1 is MNHEY and CDR2 is SVGAGI in the germline V gene. Trimming removed 6 bases at V and 0 bases at J, with 12 bases between. The CDR3 sequence: CASSPRFSSYEQYF. DNA for the CDR3: TGTGCCAGCAGCCCCAGGTTTTCCTCCTACGAGCAGTACTTC.

This clone was recorded a few times. J is TRBJ2-3 and V is TRBV6-1, with 8 bases that match TRBD2. Unmatched junction bases numbered 6, after V lost 4 bases and J lost 0 bases. This CDR3 comprises 16 residues. Per germline, CDR1 MNHNS and CDR2 SASEGT. This CDR3 is CASSGSGGTSTDTQYF. The DNA for the CDR3 is TGTGCCAGCAGTGGGAGCGGGGGCACTAGCACAGATACGCAGTATTTT.

The chain couples TRBV9 to TRBJ2-1, with TRBD2 matching 9 bases. Germline V lookup: CDR1 SGDLS, CDR2 YYNGEE. The CDR3 consists of 16 residues. The junction had 9 bases not matched to a gene; V was cut back by 0 bases and J by 8 bases. In DNA form, the CDR3 reads TGTGCCAGCAGCGTAGCTCCTAGCGGGATTTTTGATGAGCAGTTCTTC. It translates to CASSVAPSGIFDEQFF.

The chain employs TRBV19 and TRBJ1-1; D not certain. Germline lookup yields CDR1 LNHDA and CDR2 SQIVND (reference sequence). V was cut by 7 bases and J by 0 bases, with 12 bases left in between. This CDR3 contains 14 residues. The CDR3 region is CASTLSIMNTEAFF. The CDR3 nucleotides read TGTGCCAGTACTCTTAGTATCATGAACACTGAAGCTTTCTTT.

The chain recombines TRBV30 with TRBJ1-5; no definite D call. In germline, CDR1 is GTSNPN, CDR2 SVGIG (reference sequence). V shed 3 bases and J shed 4 bases, with 13 bases lying between them. This CDR3 comprises 14 residues. CDR3 sequence reads: CAWSPGDRNQPQHF. In DNA form, the CDR3 reads TGTGCCTGGAGCCCCGGGGATAGGAATCAGCCCCAGCATTTT.

The chain recombines TRBV2 with TRBJ1-5; no reliable D call. Trimming shortened V by 6 bases and J by 6 bases, and 9 bases separated the two germline ends. The CDR3 length is 12 residues. Germline values: CDR1 SNHLY, CDR2 FYNNEI. The CDR3 bases are TGTGCCAGCAGCGACACGGTTCAGCCCCAGCATTTT. Translated, it gives CASSDTVQPQHF.

The V gene is TRBV7-2, the J gene TRBJ2-5, with 7 positions matching TRBD1. Germline assignment: CDR1 SGHTA and CDR2 FQGNSA. The CDR3 sequence is 13 residues long. Losses at the gene ends were 4 bases for V and 2 bases for J; bases not matched to a gene: 1. The CDR3 protein is CASSSGQQETQYF. The CDR3 coding sequence is TGTGCCAGCAGCTCGGGACAGCAAGAGACCCAGTACTTC.

The V and J genes are TRBV13 and TRBJ1-1, with D hard to call. The CDR3 extends over 13 amino acids. Trimming took off 5 bases at V and 0 bases at J, with 7 bases between the two ends. Germline CDR1 and CDR2: PRHDT and FYEKMQ (reference sequence). The CDR3 is CASSHRVNTEAFF. CDR3 DNA sequence: TGTGCCAGCAGCCACAGAGTGAACACTGAAGCTTTCTTT.

The CDR3 DNA is TGTGCCAGCAGCGGACAGGGGATCACAGATACGCAGTATTTT. It encodes CASSGQGITDTQYF. The rearrangement uses TRBV27 and TRBJ2-3; TRBD1 matches 9 bases. The CDR3 totals 14 residues. Per the germline V gene, CDR1 is MNHEY and CDR2 is SMNVEV (reference sequence). V was pared by 6 bases and J by 2 bases, with 3 bases of the junction left unmatched.

This clone turned up a few times. V usage is TRBV6-5 and J usage is TRBJ1-1; 8 bases are shared with TRBD1. This CDR3 spans 15 amino acids. Trimming at V came to 5 bases and at J to 0 bases, leaving 5 bases not matched to a gene. Germline V gene lookup returns CDR1 MNHEY and CDR2 SVGAGI. The CDR3 DNA is TGTGCCAGCAGTGTTGACAGGGGCCTGAACACTGAAGCTTTCTTT. Protein sequence: CASSVDRGLNTEAFF.

This rearrangement joins TRBV30 to TRBJ1-5; unclear D gene. Between the trimmed V and J ends, which lost 1 base and 5 bases, there was a span of 12 bases. The CDR3 has 14 residues. CDR1 GTSNPN and CDR2 SVGIG come from the germline V gene (reference sequence). CDR3 DNA: TGTGCCTGGAGTGCGAGCGGACGATATCAGCCCCAGCATTTT. Residues: CAWSASGRYQPQHF.

This chain connects TRBV18 to TRBJ2-7, with 8 bases identical to TRBD2. Germline trimming cut 2 bases from V and 0 bases from J; bases unmatched to any gene: 0. CDR1 is KGHSH, CDR2 LQKENI, per germline. The CDR3 runs 14 residues. CDR3 sequence reads: CASSPTSGSYEQYF. The CDR3 bases are TGTGCCAGCTCACCAACTAGCGGCTCCTACGAGCAGTACTTC.

To note about this clone: At one boundary the junction diverges from the germline segment, which might be a read error. V usage is TRBV7-7 and J usage is TRBJ2-1, with D perhaps TRBD2 (6 bases). The CDR3 has 15 residues. From germline, CDR1 is SSHAT and CDR2 FNYEAQ (reference sequence). The CDR3 here is CASSLDTSSNNEQFF. CDR3 sequence (DNA): TGTGCTAGCAGCTTAGATACTAGCTCCAACAATGAGCAGTTCTTC.

The chain uses TRBV5-1 and TRBJ1-2; TRBD1 matches 9 bases. CDR1 and CDR2 from the germline V gene are SGHRS and YFSETQ. V gave up 4 bases and J gave up 6 bases; unmatched junction bases: 25. The CDR3 contains 20 residues. The CDR3 region has the DNA TGCGCCAGCAGCCTACTTGGTGGAATGGACAGGGGAGACTTGGGGCATGGCTACACCTTC. Residues: CASSLLGGMDRGDLGHGYTF.

This clone was counted at least ten times. This chain uses TRBV4-2 with TRBJ1-5; TRBD1 agrees at 7 bases. Germline lookup yields CDR1 LGHNA and CDR2 YNFKEQ. The CDR3 is 16 amino acids. The J segment lost 3 bases and the V segment lost 3 bases, leaving 8 bases of the junction unmatched. The CDR3: CASSHHTGENNQPQHF. The CDR3 DNA reads as TGTGCCAGCAGCCACCATACAGGGGAGAACAATCAGCCCCAGCATTTT.

V usage is TRBV6-6 and J usage is TRBJ2-7; 14 positions match TRBD2. CDR1 MNHNY and CDR2 SVGAGI come from the germline V gene (reference sequence). The CDR3 runs 14 residues. V was pared by 7 bases and J by 7 bases, with 6 bases of the junction left unmatched. Written as DNA, the CDR3 is TGTGCCAGCAATCCTGGACTAGCGGGGGGTGAGCAGTACTTC. This encodes CASNPGLAGGEQYF.

V and J are TRBV6-5 and TRBJ2-1; 9 nucleotides align to TRBD2. Germline CDR1 is MNHEY and CDR2 is SVGAGI. CDR3 length equals 14 residues. J lost 6 bases, V lost 7 bases, and 7 bases had no gene match. The CDR3 coding sequence is TGTGCCAGCAAGTTAGCGGGGGATTTCAATGAGCAGTTCTTC. Amino acids: CASKLAGDFNEQFF.

This chain joins TRBV7-8 and TRBJ1-3; weak D call: TRBD1 (6 bases). This CDR3 has 17 amino acids. The V end was cut by 3 bases, the J end by 9 bases, with 24 bases between. Germline CDR1 is SGHVS and CDR2 is FQNEAQ. The CDR3 nucleotides read TGTGCCAGCAGCTTTGTGACAGGCCCTGAATCTAGCGGCACCATATATTTT. Amino acids: CASSFVTGPESSGTIYF.

A few counts support this clone. V gene TRBV5-1 combines with J gene TRBJ2-2; a weak D match, TRBD1 (7 bases). CDR1 is SGHRS and CDR2 is YFSETQ in the germline V gene. The CDR3 sequence is 20 residues long. Trimming removed 4 bases at V and 1 base at J, with 26 bases between. CDR3: CASSPLTSPGGLLNTGELFF. CDR3 bases: TGCGCCAGCAGCCCCCTCACTTCGCCAGGGGGGCTCCTGAACACCGGGGAGCTGTTTTTT.

On this clone: The sample carries other DNA sequences with the same CDR3. Written as DNA, the CDR3 is TGTGCCAGCAGTTACGGACAGGGGCGAGCTTTCTTT. Protein: CASSYGQGRAFF. V and J are TRBV6-5 and TRBJ1-1, with 9 bases that match TRBD1. The CDR3 has 12 residues. Germline V CDR1 and CDR2: MNHEY, SVGAGI. V lost 2 bases and J lost 10; bases outside the gene matches: 2.

The count of this clone is one. This rearrangement joins TRBV11-2 to TRBJ2-3; D is perhaps TRBD2 (6 bases). In germline, CDR1 is SGHAT, CDR2 FQNNGV. This CDR3 has 13 residues. Trimming stripped 1 base from V and 9 bases from J, with 11 bases between. The DNA of the CDR3 is TGTGCCAGCAGCTTAGTGTTGGAGGGGACGCAGTATTTT. This sequence encodes CASSLVLEGTQYF.

The chain carries TRBV4-2 and TRBJ2-3; 16 bases are shared with TRBD2. The germline CDR1 and CDR2 sequences are LGHNA and YNFKEQ. V lost 6 bases, J lost 6 bases, and 3 bases stayed unmatched. The CDR3 has 15 residues. This chain's CDR3 is CASRGLAGGPDTQYF. Here the CDR3 DNA reads TGTGCCAGCAGGGGACTAGCGGGGGGGCCCGATACGCAGTATTTT.

The V and J genes are TRBV19 and TRBJ2-5; TRBD1 aligns across 8 bases. V shed 4 bases and J 5 bases; nucleotides not matched to a gene: 3. The CDR3 is made up of 13 amino acids. Per germline, CDR1 LNHDA and CDR2 SQIVND (reference sequence). The DNA for the CDR3 is TGTGCCAGTAGTACAGGGGGCTATGAGACCCAGTACTTC. Translation: CASSTGGYETQYF.